Here is one T cell receptor (beta chain) with its context. Trimming removed 4 bases from V and 2 bases from J; junction bases left unmatched: 4. The CDR3 has 14 residues. The germline V gene encodes CDR1 SGHAT and CDR2 FQNNGV. These data come from a study of blood T cell repertoires in COVID-19. In the study overall: COVID-19 samples collected from the United States, Italy and Spain covered acute and convalescent phases. T cells, B-cell-depleted T cells, or PBMCs provided the cDNA or gDNA that served as material.

How the authors handled the data: Researchers report that nucleated cell counts were estimated from reference gene primer amplification. TCRdb's table, derived via immunoSEQ multiplex PCR, lists solely in-frame clones and lacks some. V and J calls and clone size are as listed in that table; D and trimming were resolved from the DNA. The sample includes 95,000 to 100,000 clones, 75% to 90% of them seen just once. The chain couples TRBV11-2 to TRBJ2-5; 7 bases align to TRBD2. Input material: peripheral blood. This clonotype originated in a man older than 75 with acute or convalescent COVID-19. The CDR3, as DNA: TGTGCCAGCAGCTCATGGCGGGGGCAAGAGACCCAGTACTTC. Amino acid sequence: CASSSWRGQETQYF.